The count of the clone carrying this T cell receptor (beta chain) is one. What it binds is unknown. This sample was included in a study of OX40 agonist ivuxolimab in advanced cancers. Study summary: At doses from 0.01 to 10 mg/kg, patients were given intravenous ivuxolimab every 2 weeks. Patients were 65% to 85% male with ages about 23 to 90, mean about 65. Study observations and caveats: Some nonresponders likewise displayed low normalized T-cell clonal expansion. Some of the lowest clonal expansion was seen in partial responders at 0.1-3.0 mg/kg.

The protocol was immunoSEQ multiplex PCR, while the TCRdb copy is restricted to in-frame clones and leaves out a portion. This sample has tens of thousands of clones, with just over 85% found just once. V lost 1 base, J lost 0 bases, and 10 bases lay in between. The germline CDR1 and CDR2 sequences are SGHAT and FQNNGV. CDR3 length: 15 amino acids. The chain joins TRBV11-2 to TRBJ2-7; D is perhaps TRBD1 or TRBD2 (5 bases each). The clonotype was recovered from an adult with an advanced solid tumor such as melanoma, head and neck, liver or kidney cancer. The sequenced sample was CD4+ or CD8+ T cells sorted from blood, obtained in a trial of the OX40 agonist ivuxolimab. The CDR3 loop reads CASSLGGSSSYEQYF. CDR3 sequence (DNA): TGTGCCAGCAGCTTAGGGGGGTCCAGCTCCTACGAGCAGTACTTC.